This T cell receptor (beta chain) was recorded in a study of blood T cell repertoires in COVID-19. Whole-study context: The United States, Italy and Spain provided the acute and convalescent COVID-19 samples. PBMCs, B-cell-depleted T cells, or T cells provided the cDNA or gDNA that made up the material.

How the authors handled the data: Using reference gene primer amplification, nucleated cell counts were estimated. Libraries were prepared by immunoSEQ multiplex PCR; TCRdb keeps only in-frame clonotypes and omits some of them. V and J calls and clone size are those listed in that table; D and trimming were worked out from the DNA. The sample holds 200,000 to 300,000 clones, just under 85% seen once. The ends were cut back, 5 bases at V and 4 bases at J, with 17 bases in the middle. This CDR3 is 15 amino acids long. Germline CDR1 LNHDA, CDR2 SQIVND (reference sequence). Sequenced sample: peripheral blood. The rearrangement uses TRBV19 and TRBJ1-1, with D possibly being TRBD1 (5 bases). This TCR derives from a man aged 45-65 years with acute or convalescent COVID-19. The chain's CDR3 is CASSSKRGASTEAFF. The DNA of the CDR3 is TGTGCCAGTAGTTCAAAAAGGGGCGCGAGCACTGAAGCTTTCTTT.